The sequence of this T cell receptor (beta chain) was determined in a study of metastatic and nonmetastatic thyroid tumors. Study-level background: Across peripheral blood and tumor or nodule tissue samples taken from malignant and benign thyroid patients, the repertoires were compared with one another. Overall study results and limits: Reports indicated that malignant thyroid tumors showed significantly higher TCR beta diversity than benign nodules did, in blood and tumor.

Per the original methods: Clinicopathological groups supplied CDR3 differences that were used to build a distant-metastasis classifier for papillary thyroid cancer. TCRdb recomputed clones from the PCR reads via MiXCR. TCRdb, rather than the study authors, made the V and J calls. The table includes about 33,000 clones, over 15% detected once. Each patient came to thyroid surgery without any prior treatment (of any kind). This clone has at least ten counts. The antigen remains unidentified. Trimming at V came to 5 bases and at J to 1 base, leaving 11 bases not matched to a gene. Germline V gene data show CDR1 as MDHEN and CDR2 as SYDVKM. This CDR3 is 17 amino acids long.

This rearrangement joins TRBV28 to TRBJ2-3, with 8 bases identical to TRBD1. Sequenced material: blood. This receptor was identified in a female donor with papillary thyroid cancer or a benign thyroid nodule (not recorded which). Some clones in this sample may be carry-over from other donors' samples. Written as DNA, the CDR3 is TGTGCCAGCAGTCTAGCCCGACAGGGGTGGGGCACAGATACGCAGTATTTT. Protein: CASSLARQGWGTDTQYF.